This T cell receptor beta chain was obtained from a study of blood T cells in healthy people across ages. Losses at the gene ends were 2 bases for V and 6 bases for J; bases not matched to a gene: 6. The germline V gene encodes CDR1 SGHRS and CDR2 YFSETQ. The CDR3 loop spans 14 amino acids. The authors ran a second PCR of about 6 to 11 cycles using a sample-barcoded 5' primer and a J-beta primer mix. TCRdb re-derived calls from the 5' RACE reads in MiXCR, one entry per CDR3 protein. The sample holds 950,000 to 1,200,000 distinct CDR3 sequences, less than 45% seen once. The chain couples TRBV5-1 to TRBJ1-2; 8 bases agree with TRBD1. The TCR comes from a man younger than 35 in good health. Source material: blood. The CDR3 protein is CASSFRTGNDGYTF. DNA for the CDR3: TGCGCCAGCAGCTTTCGGACAGGGAACGATGGCTACACCTTC.